The 28 T cell receptor beta chains below all came from one sample that was sequenced in a study of cytomegalovirus exposure and HLA in healthy donors. This PCR relied on a set of 60 Vbeta primers and 13 Jbeta primers. Assay: immunoSEQ multiplex PCR; the TCRdb copy retains only in-frame clones and omits some. The data contain approximately 160,000 clones, 55% to 80% of them singletons. The source material was PBMCs. These receptor sequences come from a woman between 18 and 30 years old in good health and CMV-seropositive.

A single count supports this clone. The rearrangement links TRBV6-5 to TRBJ2-7; the match to TRBD2 covers 8 bases. The CDR3 sequence is 14 residues long. The J segment lost 5 bases and the V segment lost 3 bases, leaving 6 bases of the junction unmatched. CDR1 and CDR2 from the germline V gene are MNHEY and SVGAGI. The CDR3 DNA reads TGTGCCAGCAGTTATGGGACTAGGAACCACGAGCAGTACTTC. Its translation is CASSYGTRNHEQYF.

This chain joins TRBV27 and TRBJ2-7, with TRBD1 matching over 9 bases. CDR1 is MNHEY, CDR2 SMNVEV, per germline (reference sequence). V gave up 2 bases and J gave up 4 bases; unmatched junction bases: 9. The CDR3 runs 16 residues. The CDR3, as DNA: TGTGCCAGCAGTTTAACATCCGGACAGGGGTTTTACGAGCAGTACTTC. Translated, it gives CASSLTSGQGFYEQYF.

The chain combines TRBV19 with TRBJ2-7, with TRBD2 as a possible D gene (5 bases). Germline V CDR1 and CDR2: LNHDA, SQIVND (reference sequence). Trimming cost V 3 bases and J 2 bases, with 11 bases left between them. The CDR3 is made up of 14 amino acids. The CDR3 here is CASSISAGAYEQYF. The CDR3 nucleotides are TGTGCCAGTAGTATCTCGGCGGGCGCCTACGAGCAGTACTTC.

The chain employs TRBV9 and TRBJ1-1; 8 bases are shared with TRBD1. The V gene's germline CDR1 is SGDLS and CDR2 YYNGEE. V was pared by 3 bases and J by 3 bases, with 4 bases of the junction left unmatched. This CDR3 has 14 amino acids. CDR3 nucleotides: TGTGCCAGCAGCGATTCGGACAGGGACACTGAAGCTTTCTTT. It codes for CASSDSDRDTEAFF. The full variable domain, in which reference TRBV9 and TRBJ1-1 provide the parts outside the CDR3, is DSGVTQTPKHLITATGQRVTLRCSPRSGDLSVYWYQQSLDQGLQFLIQYYNGEERAKGNILERFSAQQFPDLHSELNLSSLELGDSALYFCASSDSDRDTEAFFGQGTRLTVV.

The rearrangement joins TRBV19 to TRBJ2-7; possible D gene TRBD1, 7 bases. The ends were cut back, 4 bases at V and 7 bases at J, with 14 bases in the middle. The CDR3 totals 13 residues. Germline V gene lookup returns CDR1 LNHDA and CDR2 SQIVND (reference sequence). In DNA, the CDR3 is TGTGCCAGTAGTAAAGGACAGGCGGGGGAGCAGTACTTC. It encodes CASSKGQAGEQYF.

The chain employs TRBV5-5 and TRBJ2-1, with unresolved D. Trimming stripped 8 bases from V and 5 bases from J, with 14 bases between. This CDR3 is 13 amino acids long. Germline CDR1 and CDR2: SGHKS and YYEKEE (reference sequence). The CDR3 nucleotides read TGTGCCAGTCAATATGCAGTCAACAATGAGCAGTTCTTC. Translated, it gives CASQYAVNNEQFF.

This clone has a handful of counts. J is TRBJ1-1 and V is TRBV4-2; no clear D gene. Trimming cost V 1 base and J 0 bases, with 12 bases left between them. The CDR3 loop spans 16 amino acids. The germline V gene encodes CDR1 LGHNA and CDR2 YNFKEQ. DNA for the CDR3: TGTGCCAGCAGCCAAGGAACCGGGTGGGTGAACACTGAAGCTTTCTTT. Its protein is CASSQGTGWVNTEAFF.

The V call is TRBV28, the J call TRBJ1-3; D possibly corresponds to TRBD1 (5 bases). CDR1 MDHEN and CDR2 SYDVKM come from the germline V gene. V lost 5 bases and J lost 0, with 17 bases in between. The CDR3 contains 17 residues. This chain's CDR3 is CASSAPRQFSSGNTIYF. The CDR3 nucleotides read TGTGCCAGCAGTGCCCCCAGACAGTTTTCCTCTGGAAACACCATATATTTT.

The chain combines TRBV7-8 with TRBJ1-2; 7 bases line up with TRBD1. The CDR3 totals 16 residues. Per the germline V gene, CDR1 is SGHVS and CDR2 is FQNEAQ. V trimming: 2 bases; J trimming: 7 bases; junction bases outside the gene matches: 13. The CDR3 loop is CASSLRRGRLAGGYTF. The CDR3 DNA is TGTGCCAGCAGCTTAAGGAGGGGGCGACTCGCAGGTGGCTACACCTTC.

The chain couples TRBV7-9 to TRBJ1-2; TRBD1 is a possible D gene (5 bases). With 3 bases removed from V and 1 base from J, the gap between germline ends came to 12 bases. This CDR3 region has 15 residues. CDR1 and CDR2 from the germline V gene are SEHNR and FQNEAQ (reference sequence). The CDR3 here is CASSFEQVDNYGYTF. The CDR3 region has the DNA TGTGCCAGCAGCTTTGAACAGGTGGATAACTATGGCTACACCTTC.

V usage is TRBV28 and J usage is TRBJ1-1, with a possible D match to TRBD1 (5 bases). This CDR3 comprises 12 residues. From germline, CDR1 is MDHEN and CDR2 SYDVKM. CDR3 bases: TGTCCCCTTATCACAGGGAACACTGAAGCTTTCTTT. Translating it yields CPLITGNTEAFF.

This clone was observed a handful of times. The chain employs TRBV10-1 and TRBJ2-5, with 9 bases aligning to TRBD2. After removal of 4 bases from V and 2 bases from J, the junction contained 8 bases not matched to a gene. There are 16 residues in the CDR3. Germline CDR1 WNHNN, CDR2 SYGVQD (reference sequence). CDR3 protein: CASSGHSSGDQETQYF. The CDR3 coding sequence is TGCGCCAGCAGTGGACACTCTAGCGGGGATCAAGAGACCCAGTACTTC.

V usage is TRBV6-1 and J usage is TRBJ1-2; D gene unclear. Germline V lookup: CDR1 MNHNS, CDR2 SASEGT. The CDR3 spans 14 residues. V was shortened by 4 bases and J by 1 base, with 10 bases between the two germline ends. Written as DNA, the CDR3 is TGTGCCAGCAGTGTCCTCGGGGTTAACTATGGCTACACCTTC. Amino acid sequence: CASSVLGVNYGYTF.

The rearrangement uses TRBV7-9 and TRBJ1-5, with 8 bases that match TRBD1. CDR1 SEHNR and CDR2 FQNEAQ come from the germline V gene (reference sequence). This CDR3 comprises 14 residues. The ends lost 3 bases at V and 4 bases at J; junction bases unmatched: 2. CDR3 sequence: CASSLGQVNQPQHF. As DNA, the CDR3 is TGTGCCAGCAGCTTGGGACAGGTGAATCAGCCCCAGCATTTT.

This chain connects TRBV5-1 to TRBJ2-1; 14 nucleotides agree with TRBD2. The CDR3 runs 16 residues. CDR1 is SGHRS, CDR2 YFSETQ, per germline. Unmatched junction bases numbered 4, after V lost 3 bases and J lost 5 bases. In DNA form, the CDR3 reads TGCGCCAGCAGCTGGGGACTAGCGGGAGCCGACAATGAGCAGTTCTTC. Amino acid sequence: CASSWGLAGADNEQFF.

The chain uses TRBV28 and TRBJ2-7; TRBD1 aligns across 8 bases. Unmatched junction bases numbered 8, after V lost 5 bases and J lost 5 bases. There are 14 residues in the CDR3. The V gene's germline CDR1 is MDHEN and CDR2 SYDVKM. The CDR3 sequence is CASSTDRGWDEQYF. CDR3 nucleotide sequence: TGTGCCAGCAGTACCGACAGGGGTTGGGACGAGCAGTACTTC.

A few counts support this clone. The genes are TRBV5-1 and TRBJ2-1; 9 bases match TRBD1. Germline V lookup: CDR1 SGHRS, CDR2 YFSETQ. Trimming removed 4 bases from V and 5 bases from J; junction bases left unmatched: 4. The CDR3 covers 14 residues. This chain's CDR3 is CASSGDRANNEQFF. CDR3 DNA sequence: TGCGCCAGCAGCGGGGACAGGGCCAACAATGAGCAGTTCTTC.

V gene TRBV11-2 combines with J gene TRBJ1-2, with 9 bases aligning to TRBD1. The CDR3 has 18 residues. CDR1 is SGHAT, CDR2 FQNNGV, per germline. The ends lost 4 bases at V and 2 bases at J; junction bases unmatched: 14. CDR3 in DNA: TGTGCCAGCAGCTCCTCCGGGACAGGGCTGGTTCGGAACTATGGCTACACCTTC. Amino acids: CASSSSGTGLVRNYGYTF.

The V call is TRBV7-2, the J call TRBJ1-5; D not resolved. Germline V gene lookup returns CDR1 SGHTA and CDR2 FQGNSA. The CDR3 length is 14 residues. V dropped 5 bases and J dropped 2 bases, with 10 bases sitting between them. CDR3 amino acids: CASSPRLGNQPQHF. As DNA, the CDR3 is TGTGCCAGCAGCCCAAGGCTAGGCAATCAGCCCCAGCATTTT.

The chain links TRBV9 to TRBJ2-2; 7 bases are a match to TRBD2. The ends lost 5 bases at V and 6 bases at J; junction bases unmatched: 10. CDR1 is SGDLS and CDR2 is YYNGEE in the germline V gene. This CDR3 comprises 15 residues. CDR3 protein: CASSLGLPGAGELFF. In DNA, the CDR3 is TGTGCCAGCAGTTTGGGACTACCGGGAGCCGGGGAGCTGTTTTTT.

V is TRBV4-2 and J is TRBJ2-1; the match to TRBD2 covers 11 bases. The CDR3 is 16 residues long. Germline V gene data show CDR1 as LGHNA and CDR2 as YNFKEQ. Trimming took 1 base from V and 3 from J; bases not matched to a gene: 2. CDR3 protein: CASSQASGGFYNEQFF. Here the CDR3 DNA reads TGTGCCAGCAGCCAAGCTAGCGGGGGGTTCTACAATGAGCAGTTCTTC.

This clone appeared a few times. This chain uses TRBV5-1 with TRBJ2-3; D gene uncertain. The germline CDR1 and CDR2 sequences are SGHRS and YFSETQ. The CDR3 contains 14 residues. Trimming took off 4 bases at V and 1 base at J, with 10 bases between the two ends. CDR3 protein: CASSPVPGTDTQYF. DNA of the CDR3: TGCGCCAGCAGCCCGGTCCCCGGCACAGATACGCAGTATTTT.

The chain combines TRBV5-1 with TRBJ2-3; D is possibly TRBD2 (6 bases). Trimming took off 4 bases at V and 2 bases at J, with 23 bases between the two ends. The CDR3 spans 18 residues. The germline V gene encodes CDR1 SGHRS and CDR2 YFSETQ. CDR3 DNA sequence: TGCGCCAGCAGCCCCCCTAGGGAGGTGGAGGGTACCACAGATACGCAGTATTTT. It specifies CASSPPREVEGTTDTQYF.

This chain uses TRBV15 with TRBJ1-2, with unresolved D. The CDR3 spans 14 residues. With 1 base removed from V and 7 bases from J, the gap between germline ends came to 13 bases. The germline V gene has CDR1 LNHNV and CDR2 YYDKDF (reference sequence). The CDR3 here is CATSRAGFLGGYTF. Written as DNA, the CDR3 is TGTGCCACCAGCAGAGCGGGGTTTTTAGGTGGCTACACCTTC.

This clone was picked up a small number of times. The rearrangement joins TRBV30 to TRBJ2-5, with D possibly TRBD1 on 6 matching bases. The J call may be incorrect, as the DNA end agrees better with TRBJ2-7. The germline V gene has CDR1 GTSNPN and CDR2 SVGIG (reference sequence). This CDR3 region has 12 residues. Here the CDR3 DNA reads TGTGCCTGGAGCCTGGGGGCGGACGAGCAGTACTTC. Translating it yields CAWSLGADEQYF.

V is TRBV7-8 and J is TRBJ2-7; tentative D call: TRBD1 (5 bases). V lost 5 bases and J 0 bases, leaving 11 bases between the germline ends. The CDR3 spans 14 residues. Per the germline V gene, CDR1 is SGHVS and CDR2 is FQNEAQ. CDR3 nucleotide sequence: TGTGCCAGCAGCGCGTGGACAAGCTCCTACGAGCAGTACTTC. This encodes CASSAWTSSYEQYF.

This clone has just a few counts. The chain links TRBV9 to TRBJ2-3, with 11 nucleotides matching TRBD2. Germline trimming cut 4 bases from V and 3 bases from J; bases unmatched to any gene: 7. There are 16 residues in the CDR3. Germline values: CDR1 SGDLS, CDR2 YYNGEE. CDR3 sequence: CASSLPTSGATDTQYF. The CDR3 coding sequence is TGTGCCAGCAGCTTACCGACTAGCGGGGCGACAGATACGCAGTATTTT.

This rearrangement joins TRBV29-1 to TRBJ1-4; D unresolved. This CDR3 region has 14 residues. The V end was cut by 4 bases, the J end by 5 bases, with 14 bases between. Germline CDR1 is SQVTM and CDR2 is ANQGSEA. The CDR3 reads CSVVVRESNEKLFF. CDR3 DNA: TGCAGCGTTGTGGTCCGGGAGTCAAATGAAAAACTGTTTTTT.